This is a list of T cell receptor beta chains from one sample in a study of Ad26.COV2.S vaccination and SARS-CoV-2 variants. TCRdb's table, derived via immunoSEQ multiplex PCR, lists solely in-frame clones and lacks some. Among about 440,000 clones listed, about nine tenths were seen once. The input for sequencing was peripheral blood, taken in a trial of Ad26.COV2.S vaccine versus placebo. The receptors originated from a person between 18 and 65 years old who received the Ad26.COV2.S COVID-19 vaccine or a placebo. CDR3s leave out the opening cysteine and the closing phenylalanine or tryptophan. D genes are given only for firm matches.

D | V | CDR3
. | TRBV5-1 | ASSLAPGRNTEAF
TRBD1 | TRBV3-1/TRBV3-2 | ASSPRQGWRDTGELF
TRBD1 | TRBV28 | ASYPRTGTGVSNQPQH
. | TRBV7-2 | ASSLGGRLSYNSPLH
. | TRBV21-1 | ASSNKWGPGQGQPQH
. | TRBV12-5 | ASGLVGGSYNEQF
. | TRBV21-1 | ASSPGAVVSYEQY
TRBD1 | TRBV28 | ASSTPGQGGAEAF
. | TRBV16 | ASSQSAGTSGGYEQY
TRBD2 | TRBV19 | ASSTSAGFTDTQY
. | TRBV6-4 | ASRREPQPQH
. | TRBV5-1 | ASSLTTARNSGNTIY
TRBD1 | TRBV7-2 | ASSSDRGLVYEQY
. | TRBV7-9 | ASSFNGSQY
. | TRBV27 | ASSSLRGPYNEQF
. | TRBV19 | ASSIGEQTRPQY
. | TRBV7-2 | ASSLATGSGTEAF
TRBD1 | TRBV30 | AWSALDRGGTEAF
TRBD2 | TRBV9 | ASSELAGPRETQY
TRBD1 | TRBV6-6 | ASNLDRGSNQPQH
. | TRBV13 | ASSLGRGFDSPLH
TRBD2 | TRBV19 | ASSMLSGIQETQY
TRBD2 | TRBV4-3 | ASSQDRGRVQY
. | TRBV24-1 | AAGVGGYT
. | TRBV7-2 | ASSSARRTEAF
. | TRBV5-1 | ASKLRGGSGFQETQY
. | TRBV5-6 | ASSSVSTDTQY
. | TRBV7-3 | ASSSHPPPNQPQH
TRBD2 | TRBV18 | ASSPEVAGRSYEQY
. | TRBV2 | ASSEGFRLAPEETQY
TRBD2 | TRBV29-1 | SVPESGSWNTQY
. | TRBV7-7 | ASSSGGSRNEKLF
TRBD2 | TRBV6-1 | ASSGPLATSYNEQF
TRBD1 | TRBV29-1 | SVGGTGNTEAF
. | TRBV14 | ASSRGLFYEQY
. | TRBV6-1 | ASSEGTLPQETQY
TRBD2 | TRBV7-3 | ASSLMAGGETQY
TRBD2 | TRBV28 | ASSSFLGTTYEQY
. | TRBV6-1 | ASSEVGYEQY
. | TRBV7-2 | ASSPLASTDTQY
TRBD2 | TRBV4-2 | ASSQDQAGDGNEQY
. | TRBV19 | ASSIDSSRTQQY
TRBD1 | TRBV19 | ASGTGTANSPLH
. | TRBV10-3 | AIRPTGLNSPLH
TRBD1 | TRBV2 | ASTLTGGSYEQY
TRBD1 | TRBV9 | ASSETGSGGSPLH
. | TRBV2 | ASSLKHSGNTIY
. | TRBV28 | ASSLSGGAGGYT
. | TRBV7-6 | ASSFGQNTGELF
. | TRBV7-2 | ASSLVVGVVYNEQF
. | TRBV7-3 | ASSLFHRGAAVMNTEAF
. | TRBV7-9 | ASSLNGYNEKLF
TRBD2 | TRBV9 | ASSGRLAGIKNSYEQY
TRBD1 | TRBV6-1 | ASSEGQGAFYGYT
. | TRBV4-3 | ASSQDVFRRDSPLH
TRBD1 | TRBV6-5 | ASGQGASYEQY
. | TRBV4-1 | ASSQGGRGNEQF
. | TRBV5-1 | ASSTGPTTF
TRBD1 | TRBV7-3 | ASSRTRDSQETQY
. | TRBV28 | ASSSEKLF